This T cell receptor (beta chain) stems from a study of T cells expressing NK-cell markers. Study-wide background: In sorted CD3+CD56+NKG2C+, CD3+CD56+NKG2C- and CD3+CD56-NKG2C+ T cells, TCR beta repertoires were obtained. The study sequenced eight donors, seven HCMV-seropositive and one seronegative.

As for this clonotype: What it binds is not known.

Reanalyzing the 5' RACE reads, TCRdb keeps one entry per CDR3 protein, without DNA. The repertoire table contains 550,000 to 600,000 distinct CDR3 sequences. Germline lookup yields CDR1 SGHVS and CDR2 FNYEAQ. This CDR3 spans 14 amino acids. Overall study results and limits: In four donors, these clonotypes also led the CD3+CD56-NKG2C+ fraction.

This clonotype originated in a man aged 18 to 30 in good health. The sample was blood T cells: a sorted CD56 or NKG2C T cell subset, CD4+ or CD8+ T cells, or bulk PBMC T cells (not recorded which). The chain couples TRBV7-6 to TRBJ2-5; checking the TCRdb D call of TRBD1 is not possible without DNA. CDR3 in amino acids: CASSSNGQGETQYF. The complete variable domain, with remaining parts taken from reference TRBV7-6 and TRBJ2-5, reads GAGVSQSPRYKVTKRGQDVALRCDPISGHVSLYWYRQALGQGPEFLTYFNYEAQQDKSGLPNDRFSAERPEGSISTLTIQRTEQRDSAMYRCASSSNGQGETQYFGPGTRLLVL.